Shown below are 26 T cell receptor beta chains from a single sample sequenced in a study of blood T cell repertoires in COVID-19. Produced via immunoSEQ multiplex PCR; TCRdb's table is partial and in-frame only. This sample has under 300,000 clones, with 75% to 90% found just once. Sequenced input: peripheral blood. All receptors derive from a man in his 60s who had recovered from COVID-19.

The chain links TRBV5-6 to TRBJ1-4; D is perhaps TRBD1 (5 bases). Germline CDR1 SGHDT, CDR2 YYEEEE. The V gene lost 3 bases and the J gene lost 8 bases, with 20 bases spanning the gap. This CDR3 region has 16 residues. This CDR3 reads CASSWINRGVEEKLFF. CDR3 nucleotides: TGTGCCAGCAGCTGGATCAACCGGGGGGTGGAAGAAAAACTGTTTTTT. Based on the CDR3 plus reference TRBV5-6 and TRBJ1-4, the full variable domain is DAGVTQSPTHLIKTRGQQVTLRCSPKSGHDTVSWYQQALGQGPQFIFQYYEEEERQRGNFPDRFSGHQFPNYSSELNVNALLLGDSALYLCASSWINRGVEEKLFFGSGTQLSVL.

V usage is TRBV29-1 and J usage is TRBJ2-1; 8 bases align to TRBD1. The CDR3 has 13 residues. CDR1 and CDR2 from the germline V gene are SQVTM and ANQGSEA. V lost 5 bases and J lost 7; bases outside the gene matches: 7. DNA for the CDR3: TGCAGCGTTTCTAGGACAGGGAGGAATGAGCAGTTCTTC. Amino acid sequence: CSVSRTGRNEQFF.

This chain uses TRBV2 with TRBJ1-5; D is uncertain. Trimming removed 2 bases from V and 4 bases from J, with 6 bases in between. CDR3 length: 13 amino acids. Germline assignment: CDR1 SNHLY and CDR2 FYNNEI. The CDR3 nucleotides are TGTGCCAGCAGTGAATCCGGGAATCAGCCCCAGCATTTT. This sequence encodes CASSESGNQPQHF.

This chain uses TRBV7-2 with TRBJ2-7, with 11 bases aligning to TRBD2. The CDR3 is made up of 17 amino acids. CDR1 and CDR2 (germline): SGHTA, FQGNSA. V lost 8 bases, J lost 0 bases, and 12 bases stayed unmatched. For the CDR3, the DNA is TGTGCCAGCGCGACTAGCGGGGTCCTCGATAGCTCCTACGAGCAGTACTTC. It specifies CASATSGVLDSSYEQYF. Full variable domain (outside the CDR3, taken from reference TRBV7-2 and TRBJ2-7): GAGVSQSPSNKVTEKGKDVELRCDPISGHTALYWYRQSLGQGLEFLIYFQGNSAPDKSGLPSDRFSAERTGGSVSTLTIQRTQQEDSAVYLCASATSGVLDSSYEQYFGPGTRLTVT.

Turning to this clone: Other DNA sequences in this sample translate to the same CDR3. The V call is TRBV5-1, the J call TRBJ2-1; the match to TRBD2 covers 13 bases. The germline V gene has CDR1 SGHRS and CDR2 YFSETQ. J lost 9 bases, V lost 2 bases, and 5 bases had no gene match. This CDR3 comprises 15 residues. Here the CDR3 reads CASSLLAGGPGEQFF. For the CDR3, the DNA is TGCGCCAGCAGCTTACTAGCGGGGGGGCCCGGTGAGCAGTTCTTC.

The chain couples TRBV19 to TRBJ2-1; possibly TRBD1 for D (8 bases). The V end was cut by 5 bases, the J end by 7 bases, with 18 bases between. CDR1 and CDR2 (germline): LNHDA, SQIVND (reference sequence). The length of the CDR3 is 15 residues. This CDR3 reads CASSRQGRVLNEQFF. DNA for the CDR3: TGTGCCAGTAGTCGACAGGGGAGGGTTTTGAATGAGCAGTTCTTC.

The V call is TRBV6-1, the J call TRBJ1-5; D might be TRBD1 (5 bases). The V gene's germline CDR1 is MNHNS and CDR2 SASEGT. The CDR3 extends over 14 amino acids. The V end was cut by 3 bases, the J end by 3 bases, with 9 bases between. The DNA for the CDR3 is TGTGCCAGCAGTGAGATACAGGACAATCAGCCCCAGCATTTT. Encoded protein: CASSEIQDNQPQHF.

The chain links TRBV5-8 to TRBJ1-1; unclear D gene. This CDR3 region has 11 residues. V dropped 5 bases and J dropped 10 bases, with 12 bases sitting between them. CDR1 is SGHTS, CDR2 YDEGEE, per germline. The CDR3 nucleotides read TGTGCCAGCAGGGTGAGAGGGAGAGCTTTCTTT. Amino acid sequence: CASRVRGRAFF.

The chain is built from TRBV7-8 and TRBJ2-3; TRBD2 matches at 7 bases. J lost 6 bases, V lost 4 bases, and 13 bases had no gene match. The CDR3 has 16 amino acids. Germline CDR1 is SGHVS and CDR2 is FQNEAQ. CDR3 loop: CASSSSGNFLGDTQYF. The DNA for the CDR3 is TGTGCCAGCAGCTCTAGCGGTAACTTCCTCGGGGATACGCAGTATTTT.

The V call is TRBV7-9, the J call TRBJ1-2; D is uncertain. Germline values: CDR1 SEHNR, CDR2 FQNEAQ (reference sequence). The CDR3 runs 16 residues. V gave up 0 bases and J gave up 2 bases, with 13 bases separating them. CDR3 region: CASSLATPTGNYGYTF. The CDR3 DNA sequence: TGTGCCAGCAGCTTAGCAACCCCTACCGGGAACTATGGCTACACCTTC.

The chain combines TRBV10-3 with TRBJ2-5; TRBD1 matches 9 bases. Looked up from germline, CDR1 is ENHRY and CDR2 is SYGVKD. V trimming: 3 bases; J trimming: 5 bases; junction bases outside the gene matches: 10. The CDR3 sequence is 16 residues long. The CDR3 spells CAISDPRQGGMETQYF. CDR3 sequence (DNA): TGTGCCATCAGTGACCCCCGACAGGGGGGTATGGAGACCCAGTACTTC.

The genes are TRBV5-6 and TRBJ1-2, with a tentative D call TRBD1 (6 bases). V lost 0 bases, J lost 4 bases, and 16 bases lay in between. CDR1 is SGHDT, CDR2 YYEEEE, per germline. This CDR3 is built from 16 residues. The CDR3 sequence is CASSLGFGGQFYGYTF. The CDR3 DNA sequence: TGTGCCAGCAGCTTGGGATTCGGAGGACAGTTCTATGGCTACACCTTC.

The chain employs TRBV5-1 and TRBJ2-1; tentative D call: TRBD1 (6 bases). The CDR3 runs 15 residues. In germline, CDR1 is SGHRS, CDR2 YFSETQ. V was trimmed by 1 base and J by 6 bases, leaving 14 bases between them. CDR3 loop: CASSLPGQVGNEQFF. Here the CDR3 DNA reads TGCGCCAGCAGCTTGCCGGGACAAGTGGGCAATGAGCAGTTCTTC.

The chain couples TRBV30 to TRBJ2-3; 10 bases are a match to TRBD2. This CDR3 contains 14 residues. The trim removed 5 bases at V and 1 base at J, leaving 3 bases unmatched. CDR1 GTSNPN and CDR2 SVGIG come from the germline V gene (reference sequence). The CDR3, as DNA: TGTGCCTGGGACGGACTAGCGGGCACAGATACGCAGTATTTT. It codes for CAWDGLAGTDTQYF.

This clone was detected a few times. The chain uses TRBV18 and TRBJ1-6, with a weak D call TRBD1 (5 bases). Trimming cost V 1 base and J 9 bases, with 13 bases left between them. In germline, CDR1 is KGHSH, CDR2 LQKENI. The CDR3 is 15 amino acids. CDR3 region: CASSPQGVDGSPLHF. The CDR3 nucleotides read TGTGCCAGCTCACCACAAGGGGTTGACGGTTCACCCCTCCACTTT. The entire variable domain, with the rest obtained from reference TRBV18 and TRBJ1-6, is as follows: NAGVMQNPRHLVRRRGQEARLRCSPMKGHSHVYWYRQLPEEGLKFMVYLQKENIIDESGMPKERFSAEFPKEGPSILRIQQVVRGDSAAYFCASSPQGVDGSPLHFGNGTRLTVT.

The V and J genes are TRBV30 and TRBJ1-5; D gene ambiguous. Germline-derived CDR1 and CDR2 are GTSNPN and SVGIG (reference sequence). The germline V and J ends were trimmed by 0 bases and 0 bases, with 9 bases remaining between them. The CDR3 is 15 amino acids. CDR3 residues: CAWSVQPHSNQPQHF. The CDR3 DNA sequence: TGTGCCTGGAGTGTACAGCCACATAGCAATCAGCCCCAGCATTTT.

This clone was recorded a few times. The chain combines TRBV4-1 with TRBJ1-1; tentative D call: TRBD1 (6 bases). Germline CDR1 and CDR2: MGHRA and YSYEKL. The V end was cut by 2 bases, the J end by 6 bases, with 10 bases between. This CDR3 region has 13 residues. In nucleotides, the CDR3 is TGCGCCAGCAGCCAAAGGGGGACCGCTGAAGCTTTCTTT. This encodes CASSQRGTAEAFF.

This chain connects TRBV7-8 to TRBJ2-3; D unresolved. The germline V gene encodes CDR1 SGHVS and CDR2 FQNEAQ. The CDR3 is 15 residues long. V was clipped by 1 base and J by 6 bases, with 14 bases between them. CDR3 sequence reads: CASSLGHVIPDTQYF. The CDR3 DNA follows: TGTGCCAGCAGCTTAGGGCATGTCATTCCCGATACGCAGTATTTT.

The chain has TRBV7-2 and TRBJ1-3; D might be TRBD1 (5 bases). Trimming pared 3 bases from V and 4 bases from J, leaving 10 bases between. The V gene's germline CDR1 is SGHTA and CDR2 FQGNSA. The length of the CDR3 is 14 residues. The CDR3 DNA reads TGTGCCAGCAGCTTTCAGGGCTCCGGAAACACCATATATTTT. This translates into CASSFQGSGNTIYF.

The chain carries TRBV30 and TRBJ1-6, with D unresolved. Germline assignment: CDR1 GTSNPN and CDR2 SVGIG (reference sequence). This CDR3 has 11 amino acids. Trimming removed 2 bases at V and 10 bases at J, with 6 bases between. DNA of the CDR3: TGTGCCTGGAGTTACTCCTCACCCCTCCACTTT. The encoded protein is CAWSYSSPLHF.

This clone was detected a few times. V and J are TRBV3-1 (or the pseudogene TRBV3-2) and TRBJ1-6; 9 nucleotides line up with TRBD1. The CDR3 consists of 15 residues. J was trimmed by 11 bases and V by 2 bases; bases with no gene match: 7. CDR1 and CDR2 from the germline V gene are LGHDT and YNNKEL (reference sequence). The CDR3 loop is CASSQQDRGFAPLHF. CDR3 nucleotide sequence: TGTGCCAGCAGCCAACAAGACAGGGGGTTCGCACCCCTCCACTTT.

The rearrangement links TRBV30 to TRBJ1-5; 7 bases are shared with TRBD1. The V segment lost 2 bases and the J segment 0 bases; nucleotides outside the gene matches: 7. CDR1 GTSNPN and CDR2 SVGIG come from the germline V gene (reference sequence). This CDR3 is 16 amino acids long. CDR3 amino acids: CAWSPGQFHSNQPQHF. Here the CDR3 DNA reads TGTGCCTGGAGTCCGGGACAGTTCCATAGCAATCAGCCCCAGCATTTT.

To note about this clone: Other DNA sequences of this sample code for an identical CDR3. The chain joins TRBV30 to TRBJ1-1; D is perhaps TRBD1 (6 bases). V shed 7 bases and J shed 0 bases, with 9 bases lying between them. The germline V gene has CDR1 GTSNPN and CDR2 SVGIG (reference sequence). CDR3 length: 12 amino acids. CDR3 region: CAFTGMNTEAFF. The CDR3 coding sequence is TGTGCCTTTACAGGGATGAACACTGAAGCTTTCTTT. The full variable domain, completed using reference TRBV30 and TRBJ1-1, is SQTIHQWPATLVQPVGSPLSLECTVEGTSNPNLYWYRQAAGRGLQLLFYSVGIGQISSEVPQNLSASRPQDRQFILSSKKLLLSDSGFYLCAFTGMNTEAFFGQGTRLTVV.

V gene TRBV3-1 (or the pseudogene TRBV3-2) combines with J gene TRBJ2-2; 10 bases line up with TRBD2. The CDR3 sequence is 17 residues long. V lost 4 bases to trimming and J lost 0 bases; unmatched junction nucleotides: 5. CDR1 and CDR2 (germline): LGHDT, YNNKEL (reference sequence). The CDR3 nucleotides read TGTGCCAGCAGCCGGGGAGCGGGGGGGCCGAACACCGGGGAGCTGTTTTTT. As protein: CASSRGAGGPNTGELFF.

The V gene is TRBV6-5, the J gene TRBJ2-7; the match to TRBD1 covers 10 bases. With 4 bases clipped from V and 1 base from J, the junction kept 4 bases outside the gene matches. CDR1 is MNHEY, CDR2 SVGAGI, per germline. The CDR3 has 15 amino acids. CDR3 nucleotide sequence: TGTGCCAGCAGTTCCACGGGACAGGGGTCCTACGAGCAGTACTTC. Translated, it gives CASSSTGQGSYEQYF.

The chain is built from TRBV6-5 and TRBJ2-2; 8 bases are a match to TRBD1. V was clipped by 2 bases and J by 7 bases; unmatched bases: 9. The CDR3 consists of 16 residues. CDR1 and CDR2 (germline): MNHEY, SVGAGI. In DNA form, the CDR3 reads TGTGCCAGCAGTTACGTCCCAGGGGGCGGTAGCGGGGAGCTGTTTTTT. It encodes CASSYVPGGGSGELFF.